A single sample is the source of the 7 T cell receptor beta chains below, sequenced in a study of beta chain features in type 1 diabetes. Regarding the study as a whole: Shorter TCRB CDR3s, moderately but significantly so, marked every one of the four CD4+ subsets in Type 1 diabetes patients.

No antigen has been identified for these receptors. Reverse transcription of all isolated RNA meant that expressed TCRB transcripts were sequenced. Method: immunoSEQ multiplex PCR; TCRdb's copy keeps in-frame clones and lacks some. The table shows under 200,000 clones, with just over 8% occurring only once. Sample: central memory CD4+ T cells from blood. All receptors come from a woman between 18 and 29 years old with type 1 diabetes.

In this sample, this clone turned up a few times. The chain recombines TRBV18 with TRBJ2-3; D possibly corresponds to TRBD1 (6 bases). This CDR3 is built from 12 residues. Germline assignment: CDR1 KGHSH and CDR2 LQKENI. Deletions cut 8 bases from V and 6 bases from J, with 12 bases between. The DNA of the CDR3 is TGTGCCAGCGGACCGCAGGGGGATACGCAGTATTTT. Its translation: CASGPQGDTQYF.

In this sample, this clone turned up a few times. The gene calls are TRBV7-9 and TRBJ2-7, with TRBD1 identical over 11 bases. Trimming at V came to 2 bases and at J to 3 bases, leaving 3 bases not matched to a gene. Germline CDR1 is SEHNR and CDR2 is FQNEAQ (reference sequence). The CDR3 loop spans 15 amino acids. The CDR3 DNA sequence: TGTGCCAGCAGCTTACAGGGACAGGGGGTCTACGAGCAGTACTTC. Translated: CASSLQGQGVYEQYF.

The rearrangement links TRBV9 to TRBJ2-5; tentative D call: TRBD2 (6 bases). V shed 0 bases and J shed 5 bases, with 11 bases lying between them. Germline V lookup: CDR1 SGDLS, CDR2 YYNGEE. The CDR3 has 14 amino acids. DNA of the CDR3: TGTGCCAGCAGCGTAGGCCCAGGGAGGGAGACCCAGTACTTC. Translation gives CASSVGPGRETQYF.

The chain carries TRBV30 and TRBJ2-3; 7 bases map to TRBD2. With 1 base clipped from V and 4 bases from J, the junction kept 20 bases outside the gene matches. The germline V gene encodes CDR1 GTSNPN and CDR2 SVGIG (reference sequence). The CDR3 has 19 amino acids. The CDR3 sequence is CAWSDFSTTSSPRSDTQYF. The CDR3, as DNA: TGTGCCTGGAGTGATTTCTCAACGACTAGCTCCCCCCGGTCAGATACGCAGTATTTT.

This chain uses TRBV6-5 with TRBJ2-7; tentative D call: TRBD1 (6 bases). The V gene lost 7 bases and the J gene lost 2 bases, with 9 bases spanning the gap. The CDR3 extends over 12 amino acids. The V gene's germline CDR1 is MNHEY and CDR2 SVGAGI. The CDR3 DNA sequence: TGTGCCAGCAAGGACAGCACCTACGAGCAGTACTTC. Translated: CASKDSTYEQYF.

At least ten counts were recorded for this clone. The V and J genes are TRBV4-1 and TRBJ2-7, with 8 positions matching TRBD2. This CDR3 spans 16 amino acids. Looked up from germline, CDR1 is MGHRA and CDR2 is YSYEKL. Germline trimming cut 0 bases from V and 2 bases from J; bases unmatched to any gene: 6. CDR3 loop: CASSQDGTRGAYEQYF. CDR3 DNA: TGCGCCAGCAGCCAAGATGGGACTAGAGGGGCCTACGAGCAGTACTTC.

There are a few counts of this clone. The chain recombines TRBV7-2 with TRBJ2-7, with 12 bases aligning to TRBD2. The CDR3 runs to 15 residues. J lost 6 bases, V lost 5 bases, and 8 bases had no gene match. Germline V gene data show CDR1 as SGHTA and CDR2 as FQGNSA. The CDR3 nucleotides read TGTGCCAGCAGCACCGGACTAGCGGGATCAAGCGAGCAGTACTTC. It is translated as CASSTGLAGSSEQYF.